The T cell receptor beta chain under discussion was sequenced for a study of blood T cell repertoires in COVID-19 (dated by TCRdb to 2020 to 2021). Study-level background: The collaborator samples originated in the United States, Italy and Spain and spanned the acute and convalescent phases of COVID-19. Where HLA class I and class II types were available, the types were taken from metadata supplied by the sample provider, not from assay-based typing. The samples were drawn from the first 160 participants of the ongoing ImmuneRACE study and from over a thousand subjects provided by 6 global collaborators. The prospective study material was composed of cDNA or gDNA derived from T cells, B-cell-depleted T cells, or PBMCs. Subjects who had been exposed to COVID-19, were actively infected with it, or had recovered from it provided the deeply sampled blood TCRbeta repertoires that made up the dataset. The repertoires were made available in a free public database intended to serve as a resource for research on the immune response to SARS-CoV-2. Nearly every sample came with metadata listing a de-identified subject ID, COVID-19 status, age in years and sex. The investigation overall reported the following: The amount of clinical and demographic metadata varied by source and participant and was provided uncurated.

The immunoSEQ Assay, a bias-controlled multiplex PCR, was used to amplify TCRbeta CDR3 regions from genomic DNA. In the authors' own workflow: Within the assay, amplification of reference gene primers was used to estimate how many nucleated cells each sample contained. To quantify the absolute abundance of each unique TCRbeta CDR3 rearrangement, sequence reads were collapsed and filtered. For each sample, productive Simpson clonality was calculated as the square root of Simpson's diversity index across productive rearrangements. In its TCRdb copy, this immuneACCESS table keeps in-frame sequences only and misses some clones. Where compared with another copy, unresolved V genes explain less than half of these, and the others have no known cause. The DNA was the basis for D and trimming; V, J and clone size are from that table. The sample includes roughly 70,000 clones, with over 75% observed a single time. The ten largest account for around 3.9% of the sample.

Via the germline V gene, CDR1 is SGHTA and CDR2 FQGNSA. Clipping removes 3 bases from V and 4 bases from J, with 3 as the unmatched junction base count. The CDR3 starts with the cysteine, ends with the phenylalanine, and has 14 residues. The DNA shown is the 42-base CDR3, in frame from base 1. The collaborating institutions used their own protocols to collect whole blood in K2EDTA tubes. For TCRbeta analysis, collaborators shipped samples as frozen whole blood, isolated PBMCs, or DNA extracted from either of those sample types. A word on this clone: No antigen is known for it. Within one base of it there is no much larger clone, and no base qualities were kept.

Sequencing was carried out using peripheral blood. This receptor was obtained from a man aged 65 to 79 with acute or convalescent COVID-19. This sequence uses TRBV7-2 and TRBJ2-7; TRBD1 matches 10 bases in the middle. This receptor carries the CDR3 CASSFGTGVYEQYF. DNA sequence: TGTGCCAGCAGCTTCGGGACAGGGGTATACGAGCAGTACTTC.